Given below is one T cell receptor (beta chain) in context. These data belong to a study of blood T cell repertoires in COVID-19. Whole-study context: Donors in the United States, Italy and Spain gave samples during acute or convalescent COVID-19. The analysed material was cDNA or gDNA that came from T cells, B-cell-depleted T cells, or PBMCs.

Recovery meant two consecutive negative NP/OP PCR tests, professional clearance, or resolved symptoms. CDR1 and CDR2 from the germline V gene are MNHEY and SVGAGI. This CDR3 comprises 15 residues. The V and J ends lost 7 bases and 10 bases, in that order; junction bases with no gene match: 13. Per the original methods: For nucleated cells, counts were estimated from reference gene primer amplification. Produced via immunoSEQ multiplex PCR; TCRdb's table is partial and in-frame only. That table is the source of V, J and clone size, and D and trimming were worked out from the DNA. The repertoire consists of approximately 400,000 clones, with roughly four fifths occurring once and the leading ten covering over 4.5%.

This receptor was identified in a woman aged 45 to 65 who had recovered from COVID-19. The rearrangement joins TRBV6-5 to TRBJ1-6; TRBD1 matches at 7 bases. The specimen was PBMCs or T cells enriched from blood (not recorded which). DNA for the CDR3: TGTGCCAGCATGATCGGGACAGCAAGTAGGTCACCCCTCCACTTT. Residues: CASMIGTASRSPLHF.